This is a list of T cell receptor beta chains from one sample in a study of brain T cells in children with intractable seizures. Here immunoSEQ multiplex PCR was the method, and the copy in TCRdb shows in-frame clones only, minus some. The sample includes 340,000 or so clones, 93% of them seen just once. The sequences come from peripheral blood, collected approximately 5 months after surgery. These receptors were collected from a boy younger than two with tuberous sclerosis and intractable seizures. CDR3s include the opening cysteine and the closing phenylalanine or tryptophan. The D gene is left open where the match is weak. Rows may omit the clone size; those that give it use once, few, many or a size class.

V gene: TRBV28; D gene: NA; J gene: TRBJ1-6; clone size: once; CDR3 DNA: TGTGCCAGCAGTCCCGGGGCTTTCTCCTATAATTCACCCCTCCACTTT; CDR3 protein: CASSPGAFSYNSPLHF
V gene: TRBV4-1; D gene: TRBD2; J gene: TRBJ2-1; clone size: NA; CDR3 DNA: TGCGCCAGCAGCCAGGTAGCGGGGGGGCCTTTTGAGCAGTTCTTC; CDR3 protein: CASSQVAGGPFEQFF
V gene: TRBV29-1; D gene: NA; J gene: TRBJ2-2; clone size: NA; CDR3 DNA: TGCAGCGTTGAAGGGGGTACCGGGGAGCTGTTTTTT; CDR3 protein: CSVEGGTGELFF
V gene: TRBV19; D gene: NA; J gene: TRBJ2-7; clone size: NA; CDR3 DNA: TGTGCCAGTAGTATACTACCAGGGCTCCCCTACGAGCAGTACTTC; CDR3 protein: CASSILPGLPYEQYF
V gene: TRBV12-3/TRBV12-4; D gene: NA; J gene: TRBJ2-5; clone size: NA; CDR3 DNA: TGTGCCAGCAGTTTAGGGTTTTTTGAGACCCAGTACTTC; CDR3 protein: CASSLGFFETQYF
V gene: TRBV24-1; D gene: NA; J gene: TRBJ1-5; clone size: NA; CDR3 DNA: TGTGCCGTCTCCGGAGGCAATCAGCCCCAGCATTTT; CDR3 protein: CAVSGGNQPQHF
V gene: TRBV14; D gene: NA; J gene: TRBJ2-3; clone size: NA; CDR3 DNA: TGTGCCAGCAGCCAGGACCAAACAGATACGCAGTATTTT; CDR3 protein: CASSQDQTDTQYF
V gene: TRBV6-2/TRBV6-3; D gene: NA; J gene: TRBJ1-3; clone size: NA; CDR3 DNA: TGTGCCAGCAGCGGTCGATTCGCCTCTGGAAACACCATATATTTT; CDR3 protein: CASSGRFASGNTIYF
V gene: TRBV6-2/TRBV6-3; D gene: NA; J gene: TRBJ2-5; clone size: NA; CDR3 DNA: TGTGCCAGCAGTTACTCTAATACAGGGATCGAGACCCAGTACTTC; CDR3 protein: CASSYSNTGIETQYF
V gene: TRBV5-4; D gene: NA; J gene: TRBJ2-2; clone size: NA; CDR3 DNA: TGTGCCAGCAGCCTCGACAGCACCGGGGAGCTGTTTTTT; CDR3 protein: CASSLDSTGELFF
V gene: TRBV9; D gene: NA; J gene: TRBJ2-7; clone size: NA; CDR3 DNA: TGTGCCAGCAGCCCCATGGTTCGGGACGAGCAGTACTTC; CDR3 protein: CASSPMVRDEQYF
V gene: TRBV19; D gene: NA; J gene: TRBJ1-2; clone size: NA; CDR3 DNA: TGTGCCAGTAGTGAGGGGGAGTATGGCTACACCTTC; CDR3 protein: CASSEGEYGYTF
V gene: TRBV6-5; D gene: NA; J gene: TRBJ1-2; clone size: once; CDR3 DNA: TGTGCCAGCAGGTCAGGGGATGGTATCTATGGCTACACCTTC; CDR3 protein: CASRSGDGIYGYTF
V gene: TRBV7-9; D gene: NA; J gene: TRBJ2-7; clone size: NA; CDR3 DNA: TGTGCCAGCAGCGAGGGGGGGACCCACTACGAGCAGTACTTC; CDR3 protein: CASSEGGTHYEQYF
V gene: TRBV7-8; D gene: TRBD1; J gene: TRBJ2-7; clone size: NA; CDR3 DNA: TGTGCCAGCAGCTCCCCGGGACAGACATACGAGCAGTACTTC; CDR3 protein: CASSSPGQTYEQYF
V gene: TRBV30; D gene: NA; J gene: TRBJ2-2; clone size: NA; CDR3 DNA: TGTGCCTGGGGCGACGGCACCGGGGAGCTGTTTTTT; CDR3 protein: CAWGDGTGELFF
V gene: TRBV6-2/TRBV6-3; D gene: NA; J gene: TRBJ2-5; clone size: NA; CDR3 DNA: TGTGCCAGCAGTTACTCGGCCGAGACCCAGTACTTC; CDR3 protein: CASSYSAETQYF
V gene: TRBV5-1; D gene: NA; J gene: TRBJ2-2; clone size: NA; CDR3 DNA: TGCGCCAGCAGCCCCGAAGTCGGGACTCACCGATTCAGGGAATCCGGGGAGCTGTTTTTT; CDR3 protein: CASSPEVGTHRFRESGELFF
V gene: TRBV6-2/TRBV6-3; D gene: NA; J gene: TRBJ2-3; clone size: NA; CDR3 DNA: TGTGCCAGCAGTTACAGCCGGGACTGGGGGGCAGATACGCAGTATTTT; CDR3 protein: CASSYSRDWGADTQYF
V gene: TRBV13; D gene: NA; J gene: TRBJ1-3; clone size: NA; CDR3 DNA: TGTGCCAGCAGCTTAGGGGGTTCTGGAAACACCATATATTTT; CDR3 protein: CASSLGGSGNTIYF
V gene: TRBV10-3; D gene: TRBD2; J gene: TRBJ2-1; clone size: NA; CDR3 DNA: TGTGCCATCAGGGGAGCGGGAGGCATCTACAATGAGCAGTTCTTC; CDR3 protein: CAIRGAGGIYNEQFF
V gene: TRBV5-8; D gene: NA; J gene: TRBJ2-2; clone size: NA; CDR3 DNA: TGTGCCAGCAGCTTGGTCCGGACCGGGGAGCTGTTTTTT; CDR3 protein: CASSLVRTGELFF
V gene: TRBV5-1; D gene: NA; J gene: TRBJ2-1; clone size: NA; CDR3 DNA: TGCGCCAGCAGCTTGGTAGGCAGCGACGGGGATGAGCAGTTCTTC; CDR3 protein: CASSLVGSDGDEQFF
V gene: TRBV14; D gene: NA; J gene: TRBJ1-1; clone size: NA; CDR3 DNA: TGTGCCAGCAGCCGCCGCCGGGGTTTGGGCACTGAAGCTTTCTTT; CDR3 protein: CASSRRRGLGTEAFF
V gene: TRBV2; D gene: NA; J gene: TRBJ1-1; clone size: NA; CDR3 DNA: TGTGCCAGCATCCGGGGACCCTTGAACACTGAAGCTTTCTTT; CDR3 protein: CASIRGPLNTEAFF
V gene: TRBV30; D gene: NA; J gene: TRBJ1-4; clone size: few; CDR3 DNA: TGTGCCTGGAGTGTTGGTAATGAAAAACTGTTTTTT; CDR3 protein: CAWSVGNEKLFF
V gene: TRBV11-3; D gene: NA; J gene: TRBJ2-3; clone size: NA; CDR3 DNA: TGTGCCAGCAGCTTTGGTGGGCAGGGGGGAGATACGCAGTATTTT; CDR3 protein: CASSFGGQGGDTQYF